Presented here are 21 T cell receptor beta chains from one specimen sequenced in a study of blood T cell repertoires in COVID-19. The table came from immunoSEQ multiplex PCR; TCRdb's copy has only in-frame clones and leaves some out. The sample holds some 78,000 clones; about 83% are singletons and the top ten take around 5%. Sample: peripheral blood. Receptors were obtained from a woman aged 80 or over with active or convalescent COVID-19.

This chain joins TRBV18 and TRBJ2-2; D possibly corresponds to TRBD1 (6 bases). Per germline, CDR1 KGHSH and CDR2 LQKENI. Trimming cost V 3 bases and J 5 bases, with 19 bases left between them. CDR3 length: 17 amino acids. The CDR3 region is CASSPNSVRGRTGELFF. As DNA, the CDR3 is TGTGCCAGCTCACCTAATAGTGTCAGGGGACGTACCGGGGAGCTGTTTTTT.

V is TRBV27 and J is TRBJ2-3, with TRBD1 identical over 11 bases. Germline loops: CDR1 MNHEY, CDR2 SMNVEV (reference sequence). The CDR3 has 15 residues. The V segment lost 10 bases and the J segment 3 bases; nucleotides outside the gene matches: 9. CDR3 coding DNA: TGTGCCACTGCGAAGTGGGACAGGGGGACAGATACGCAGTATTTT. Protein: CATAKWDRGTDTQYF.

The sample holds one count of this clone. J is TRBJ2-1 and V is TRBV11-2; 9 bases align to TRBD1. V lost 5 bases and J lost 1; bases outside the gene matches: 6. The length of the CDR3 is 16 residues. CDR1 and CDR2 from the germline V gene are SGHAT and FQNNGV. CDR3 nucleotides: TGTGCCAGCAGCACCCGGACAGGGGATTCCTACAATGAGCAGTTCTTC. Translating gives CASSTRTGDSYNEQFF.

This chain's CDR3 is CASSQPSGGANTQYF. CDR3 coding DNA: TGTGCCAGCAGCCAACCTAGCGGGGGGGCAAATACGCAGTATTTT. The chain joins TRBV4-2 to TRBJ2-3; 12 nucleotides align to TRBD2. V was clipped by 2 bases and J by 7 bases; unmatched bases: 4. This CDR3 spans 15 amino acids. Germline CDR1 reads LGHNA; CDR2 reads YNFKEQ.

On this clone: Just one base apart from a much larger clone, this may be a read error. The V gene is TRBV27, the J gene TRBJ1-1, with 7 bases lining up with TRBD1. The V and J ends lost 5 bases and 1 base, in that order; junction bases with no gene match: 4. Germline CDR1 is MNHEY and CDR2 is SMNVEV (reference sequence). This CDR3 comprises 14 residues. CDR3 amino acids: CASSPGTANTEAFF. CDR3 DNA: TGTGCCAGCAGTCCCGGGACAGCGAACACTGAAGCTTTCTTT.

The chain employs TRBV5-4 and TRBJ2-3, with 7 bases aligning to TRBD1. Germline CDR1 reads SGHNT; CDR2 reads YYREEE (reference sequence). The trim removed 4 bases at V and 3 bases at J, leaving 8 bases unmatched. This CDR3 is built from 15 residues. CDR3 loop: CASSRQGTGTDTQYF. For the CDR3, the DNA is TGTGCCAGCAGCCGACAGGGCACCGGAACAGATACGCAGTATTTT.

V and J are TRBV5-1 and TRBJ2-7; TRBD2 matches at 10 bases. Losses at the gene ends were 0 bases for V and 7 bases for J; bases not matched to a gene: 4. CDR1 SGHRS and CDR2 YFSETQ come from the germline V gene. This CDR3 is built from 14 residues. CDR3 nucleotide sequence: TGCGCCAGCAGCTTGGGGACTAGCGGTTTGGAGCAGTACTTC. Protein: CASSLGTSGLEQYF.

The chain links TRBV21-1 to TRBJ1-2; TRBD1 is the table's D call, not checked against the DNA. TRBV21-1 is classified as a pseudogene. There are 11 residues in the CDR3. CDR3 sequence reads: CASSISTGSNF. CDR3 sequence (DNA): TGTGCCAGCAGCATATCGACAGGTTCAAACTTC.

For the CDR3, the DNA is TGTGCCAGCAGTTACGGGGCTAGCGGGGAGAGAGAGACCCAGTACTTC. Protein sequence: CASSYGASGERETQYF. The J gene is TRBJ2-5, the V gene TRBV6-2 or TRBV6-3; 9 positions match TRBD2. In germline, CDR1 is MNHEY, CDR2 SVGEGT. This CDR3 region has 16 residues. V was clipped by 2 bases and J by 4 bases; unmatched bases: 8.

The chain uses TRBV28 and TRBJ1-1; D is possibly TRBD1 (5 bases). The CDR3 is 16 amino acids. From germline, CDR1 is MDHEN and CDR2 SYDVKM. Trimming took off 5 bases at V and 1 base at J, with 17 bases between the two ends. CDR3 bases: TGTGCCAGCAGTGGGAGACGGGGGAGAGGGAACACTGAAGCTTTCTTT. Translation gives CASSGRRGRGNTEAFF.

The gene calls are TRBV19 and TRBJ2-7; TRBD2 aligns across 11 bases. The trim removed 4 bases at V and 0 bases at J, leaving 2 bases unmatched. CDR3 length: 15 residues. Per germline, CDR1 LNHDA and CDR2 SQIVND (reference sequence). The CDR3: CASSRLAGSSYEQYF. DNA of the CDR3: TGTGCCAGTAGTAGACTAGCGGGGAGCTCCTACGAGCAGTACTTC.

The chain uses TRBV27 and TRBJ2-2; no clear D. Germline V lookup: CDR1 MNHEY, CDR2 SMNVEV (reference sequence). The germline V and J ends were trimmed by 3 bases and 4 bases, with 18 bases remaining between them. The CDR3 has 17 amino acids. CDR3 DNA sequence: TGTGCCAGCAGTTTGTGGTCCGGCGGTCGTACCACCGGGGAGCTGTTTTTT. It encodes CASSLWSGGRTTGELFF.

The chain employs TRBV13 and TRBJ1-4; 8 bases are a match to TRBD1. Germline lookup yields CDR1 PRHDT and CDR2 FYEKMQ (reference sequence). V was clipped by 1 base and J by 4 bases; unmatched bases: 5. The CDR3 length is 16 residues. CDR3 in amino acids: CASSLAGTGGNEKLFF. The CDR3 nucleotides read TGTGCCAGCAGCTTAGCGGGGACAGGTGGTAATGAAAAACTGTTTTTT.

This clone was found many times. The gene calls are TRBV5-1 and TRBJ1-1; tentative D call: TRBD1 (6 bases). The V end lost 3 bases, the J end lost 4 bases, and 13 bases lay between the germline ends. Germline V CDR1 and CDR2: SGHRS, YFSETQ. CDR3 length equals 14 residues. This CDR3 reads CASSSIQGSTEAFF. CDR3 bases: TGCGCCAGCAGCTCTATACAGGGTAGCACTGAAGCTTTCTTT.

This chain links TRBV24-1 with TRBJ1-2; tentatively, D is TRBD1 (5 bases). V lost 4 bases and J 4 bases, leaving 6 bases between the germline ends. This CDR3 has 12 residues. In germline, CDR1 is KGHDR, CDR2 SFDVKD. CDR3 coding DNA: TGTGCCACCAGTGAGGGGGGCTATGGCTACACCTTC. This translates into CATSEGGYGYTF.

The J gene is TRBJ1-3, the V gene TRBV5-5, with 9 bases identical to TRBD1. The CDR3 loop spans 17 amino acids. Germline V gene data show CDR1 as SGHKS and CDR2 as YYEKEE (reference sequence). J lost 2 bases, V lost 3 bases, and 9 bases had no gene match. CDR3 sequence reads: CASSSGQGSLTGNTIYF. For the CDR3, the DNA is TGTGCCAGCAGCTCGGGACAGGGATCGCTAACTGGAAACACCATATATTTT.

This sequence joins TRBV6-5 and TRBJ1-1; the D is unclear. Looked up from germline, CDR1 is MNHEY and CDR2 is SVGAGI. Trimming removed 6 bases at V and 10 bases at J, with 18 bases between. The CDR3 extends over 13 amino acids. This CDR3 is CASRYDILARAFF. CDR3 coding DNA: TGTGCCAGCAGATATGACATTCTGGCCCGAGCTTTCTTT.

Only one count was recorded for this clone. The CDR3 bases are TGTGCCAGTAGTACATGGGGCGCCTATGGCTACACCTTC. Protein: CASSTWGAYGYTF. The chain employs TRBV19 and TRBJ1-2; possibly TRBD1 for D (5 bases). In germline, CDR1 is LNHDA, CDR2 SQIVND (reference sequence). CDR3 length: 13 residues. The V and J ends lost 4 bases and 4 bases respectively, with 10 bases between them.

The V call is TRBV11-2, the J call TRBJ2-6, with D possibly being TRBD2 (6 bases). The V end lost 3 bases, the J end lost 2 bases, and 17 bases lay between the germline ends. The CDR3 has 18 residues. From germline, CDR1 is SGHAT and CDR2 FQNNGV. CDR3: CASSFPSGAGTGANVLTF. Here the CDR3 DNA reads TGTGCCAGCAGCTTCCCTTCTGGGGCGGGAACTGGGGCCAACGTCCTGACTTTC. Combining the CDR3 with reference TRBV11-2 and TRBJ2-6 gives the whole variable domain EAGVAQSPRYKIIEKRQSVAFWCNPISGHATLYWYQQILGQGPKLLIQFQNNGVVDDSQLPKDRFSAERLKGVDSTLKIQPAKLEDSAVYLCASSFPSGAGTGANVLTFGAGSRLTVL.

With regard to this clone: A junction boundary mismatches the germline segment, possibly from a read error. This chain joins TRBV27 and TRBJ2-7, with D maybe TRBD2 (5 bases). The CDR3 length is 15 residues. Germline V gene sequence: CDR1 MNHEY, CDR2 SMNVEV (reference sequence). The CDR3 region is CASSSFVGSSHEQYF. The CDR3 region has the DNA TGTGCCAGCAGTTCCTTTGTGGGGAGCTCCCACGAGCAGTACTTC.

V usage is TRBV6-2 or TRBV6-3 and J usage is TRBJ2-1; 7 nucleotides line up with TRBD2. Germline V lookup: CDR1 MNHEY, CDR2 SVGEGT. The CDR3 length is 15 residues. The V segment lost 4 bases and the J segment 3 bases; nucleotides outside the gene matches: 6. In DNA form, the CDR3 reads TGTGCCAGCAGTTTGGGCGGGAGTAACTACAATGAGCAGTTCTTC. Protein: CASSLGGSNYNEQFF.